This T cell receptor (beta chain) was captured in a study of blood T cell repertoires in COVID-19. Study as a whole: Acute and convalescent COVID-19 specimens originated in the United States, Italy and Spain.

V lost 6 bases to trimming and J lost 4 bases, with 9 bases between them. The CDR3 consists of 13 residues. As originally analysed: Amplification of reference gene primers provided the estimated nucleated cell counts. Sequenced by immunoSEQ multiplex PCR; TCRdb stores in-frame clones only, minus some. D and trimming were read from the DNA, whereas the V and J calls and clone size are those reported in that table. The sample holds 250,000 to 350,000 clones, more than 85% seen once. The sample taken for sequencing was peripheral blood. The chain links TRBV12-3 or TRBV12-4 to TRBJ1-4; D may be TRBD1 (5 bases). The clonotype comes from a man aged 25 to 40 with acute or convalescent COVID-19. CDR3 amino acids: CASRTTDNEKLFF. Written as DNA, the CDR3 is TGTGCCAGCAGGACGACAGATAATGAAAAACTGTTTTTT.